The next 23 T cell receptor beta chains were all read from a single sample in a study of radiation and T cells in renal cell carcinoma. Sequencing was performed with immunoSEQ multiplex PCR; in TCRdb, only in-frame clones are kept and a portion is missing. The repertoire holds under 200,000 clones, with roughly nine tenths as singletons. As to time point: blood 4 weeks post-SBRT, at nephrectomy. Regarding treatment: 15 Gy SBRT to primary tumor, nephrectomy 4 weeks later. Sequenced here: blood, sampled from a patient whose treatment included radiotherapy and nephrectomy. The receptors stem from a woman aged 45-59 years with renal cell carcinoma.

The chain uses TRBV29-1 and TRBJ2-1; a possible D gene is TRBD1 (6 bases). Germline V CDR1 and CDR2: SQVTM, ANQGSEA. The ends were cut back, 3 bases at V and 4 bases at J, with 13 bases in the middle. The CDR3 length is 14 residues. The CDR3 reads CSVDRQAYYNEQFF. CDR3 bases: TGCAGCGTTGACCGACAGGCCTATTACAATGAGCAGTTCTTC.

Only one count was recorded for this clone. J is TRBJ2-3 and V is TRBV5-4; 7 bases map to TRBD2. This CDR3 is 15 amino acids long. V shed 4 bases, J shed 4 bases, and the junction held 9 bases outside the gene matches. The germline V gene encodes CDR1 SGHNT and CDR2 YYREEE (reference sequence). The CDR3 reads CASSKGLDSSDTQYF. The CDR3 DNA reads as TGTGCCAGCAGCAAAGGACTAGATTCTTCAGATACGCAGTATTTT.

This chain connects TRBV5-4 to TRBJ1-5; D is uncertain. Trimming shortened V by 0 bases and J by 2 bases, and 9 bases separated the two germline ends. From germline, CDR1 is SGHNT and CDR2 YYREEE (reference sequence). This CDR3 contains 15 residues. In DNA, the CDR3 is TGTGCCAGCAGCTTGGGGGCGTCGGGCAATCAGCCCCAGCATTTT. Protein: CASSLGASGNQPQHF.

V and J are TRBV5-4 and TRBJ2-5; 11 positions match TRBD2. This CDR3 has 16 residues. J lost 1 base, V lost 0 bases, and 2 bases had no gene match. Germline V lookup: CDR1 SGHNT, CDR2 YYREEE (reference sequence). CDR3 amino acids: CASSLAGTSGQETQYF. In DNA form, the CDR3 reads TGTGCCAGCAGCTTGGCGGGGACTAGCGGCCAAGAGACCCAGTACTTC.

Only a few counts were recorded for this clone. The chain links TRBV30 to TRBJ1-1; D unclear. Deletions cut 4 bases from V and 5 bases from J, with 14 bases between. This CDR3 spans 13 amino acids. The V gene's germline CDR1 is GTSNPN and CDR2 SVGIG (reference sequence). CDR3 DNA sequence: TGTGCCTGGATCACGGGGAGGCTAACTGAAGCTTTCTTT. It yields the protein CAWITGRLTEAFF.

The chain employs TRBV4-1 and TRBJ1-1; D gene uncertain. V lost 4 bases to trimming and J lost 3 bases, with 9 bases between them. The CDR3 has 13 amino acids. CDR1 and CDR2 from the germline V gene are MGHRA and YSYEKL. In nucleotides, the CDR3 is TGCGCCAGCAGCCTTGGACGGTACACTGAAGCTTTCTTT. Protein product: CASSLGRYTEAFF.

The V call is TRBV19, the J call TRBJ1-1; TRBD1 might be the D (5 bases). V shed 11 bases and J shed 4 bases, with 17 bases lying between them. The germline gives CDR1 LNHDA, CDR2 SQIVND (reference sequence). The CDR3 runs 13 residues. CDR3 sequence reads: CALNGTRGTEAFF. In DNA form, the CDR3 reads TGTGCCTTGAACGGGACTCGGGGCACTGAAGCTTTCTTT.

This rearrangement joins TRBV5-1 to TRBJ2-3, with 11 bases fitting TRBD1. This CDR3 is 16 amino acids long. The germline V gene has CDR1 SGHRS and CDR2 YFSETQ. With V trimmed by 3 bases and J by 7 bases, 10 bases remained unmatched. Written as DNA, the CDR3 is TGCGCCAGCAGCTATGGGCGAGGACAGGGGGCGAATACGCAGTATTTT. Protein sequence: CASSYGRGQGANTQYF.

This chain links TRBV4-2 with TRBJ2-3, with TRBD2 matching over 10 bases. Germline CDR1 LGHNA, CDR2 YNFKEQ. With 4 bases clipped from V and 0 bases from J, the junction kept 13 bases outside the gene matches. The CDR3 has 19 amino acids. CDR3 in amino acids: CASSPSLTERGGSTDTQYF. For the CDR3, the DNA is TGTGCCAGCAGCCCCTCATTGACAGAGCGGGGGGGGAGCACAGATACGCAGTATTTT.

V gene TRBV7-3 combines with J gene TRBJ2-3; tentative D call: TRBD1 (7 bases). Germline assignment: CDR1 SGHTA and CDR2 FQGTGA. There are 17 residues in the CDR3. The germline V and J ends were trimmed by 1 base and 0 bases, with 14 bases remaining between them. The CDR3 region has the DNA TGTGCCAGCAGCTTAATAGGGGGGACAGTCAGCACAGATACGCAGTATTTT. It codes for CASSLIGGTVSTDTQYF. The full variable domain, completed using reference TRBV7-3 and TRBJ2-3, is GAGVSQTPSNKVTEKGKYVELRCDPISGHTALYWYRQSLGQGPEFLIYFQGTGAADDSGLPNDRFFAVRPEGSVSTLKIQRTERGDSAVYLCASSLIGGTVSTDTQYFGPGTRLTVL.

In this sample, this clone turned up once. V and J are TRBV5-1 and TRBJ1-2, with TRBD1 matching 7 bases. J was trimmed by 0 bases and V by 2 bases; bases with no gene match: 16. Germline CDR1 SGHRS, CDR2 YFSETQ. CDR3 length equals 19 residues. The CDR3 loop reads CASSFGIGTVEITNYGYTF. The CDR3 DNA is TGCGCCAGCAGCTTTGGTATCGGGACAGTGGAGATCACTAACTATGGCTACACCTTC.

The chain uses TRBV18 and TRBJ2-3, with D unresolved. Trimming stripped 2 bases from V and 9 bases from J, with 12 bases between. The CDR3 runs to 13 residues. The germline gives CDR1 KGHSH, CDR2 LQKENI. The CDR3 spells CASSPLESRTQYF. CDR3 in DNA: TGTGCCAGCTCACCATTAGAGTCGAGGACGCAGTATTTT.

V is TRBV7-2 and J is TRBJ1-4; D is perhaps TRBD1 (5 bases). CDR1 is SGHTA and CDR2 is FQGNSA in the germline V gene. V lost 5 bases to trimming and J lost 2 bases, with 12 bases between them. CDR3 size: 15 residues. CDR3 nucleotide sequence: TGTGCCAGCAGCCCCGACGGGGGTACTAATGAAAAACTGTTTTTT. Protein sequence: CASSPDGGTNEKLFF.

This chain links TRBV5-1 with TRBJ1-4, with 8 bases matching TRBD1. The CDR3 has 14 amino acids. Germline V lookup: CDR1 SGHRS, CDR2 YFSETQ. Germline trimming cut 2 bases from V and 5 bases from J; bases unmatched to any gene: 2. The CDR3 loop reads CASSFRTGNEKLFF. The CDR3 DNA is TGCGCCAGCAGCTTCAGGACAGGGAATGAAAAACTGTTTTTT.

The chain recombines TRBV5-1 with TRBJ2-1; D uncertain. The CDR3 has 11 amino acids. Trimming left V 1 base short and J 8 bases short, with 4 bases between. Germline V gene sequence: CDR1 SGHRS, CDR2 YFSETQ. DNA for the CDR3: TGCGCCAGCAGCTTGATCCATGAGCAGTTCTTC. Its translation is CASSLIHEQFF. Using reference TRBV5-1 and TRBJ2-1 for the parts outside the CDR3, the full variable domain is KAGVTQTPRYLIKTRGQQVTLSCSPISGHRSVSWYQQTPGQGLQFLFEYFSETQRNKGNFPGRFSGRQFSNSRSEMNVSTLELGDSALYLCASSLIHEQFFGPGTRLTVL.

The chain combines TRBV29-1 with TRBJ2-7, with TRBD1 as a possible D gene (6 bases). The germline CDR1 and CDR2 sequences are SQVTM and ANQGSEA. Trimming stripped 3 bases from V and 6 bases from J, with 15 bases between. CDR3 size: 13 residues. CDR3 bases: TGCAGCGTTGAGGGCCGAACCAGGGGCGAGCAGTACTTC. Amino acid sequence: CSVEGRTRGEQYF.

The CDR3 DNA reads TGTGCCAGCAGCTTAGGAGGAGGCTCCTACAATGAGCAGTTCTTC. Protein sequence: CASSLGGGSYNEQFF. V usage is TRBV13 and J usage is TRBJ2-1; a possible D gene is TRBD2 (5 bases). V was shortened by 0 bases and J by 0 bases, with 6 bases between the two germline ends. The CDR3 is 15 amino acids. Germline-derived CDR1 and CDR2 are PRHDT and FYEKMQ (reference sequence).

The rearrangement joins TRBV29-1 to TRBJ2-1; 9 bases are shared with TRBD1. The V gene's germline CDR1 is SQVTM and CDR2 ANQGSEA. CDR3 length: 14 residues. J lost 3 bases, V lost 6 bases, and 6 bases had no gene match. DNA for the CDR3: TGCAGCGTCGACAGGGGGTCGGGCTACAATGAGCAGTTCTTC. This gives the protein CSVDRGSGYNEQFF.

The chain joins TRBV6-5 to TRBJ1-5; unclear D gene. The CDR3 covers 14 residues. V lost 7 bases and J 4 bases, leaving 14 bases between the germline ends. Germline V gene lookup returns CDR1 MNHEY and CDR2 SVGAGI. The CDR3 spells CASKNVGENQPQHF. Here the CDR3 DNA reads TGTGCCAGCAAAAATGTCGGAGAAAATCAGCCCCAGCATTTT.

In this sample, this clone turned up once. The V gene is TRBV18, the J gene TRBJ2-5, with D possibly being TRBD2 (7 bases). This CDR3 spans 14 amino acids. V lost 4 bases and J 4 bases, leaving 13 bases between the germline ends. The germline gives CDR1 KGHSH, CDR2 LQKENI. Written as DNA, the CDR3 is TGTGCCAGCTCACTGTCCGGGGGGCGAGAGACCCAGTACTTC. This encodes CASSLSGGRETQYF. The full variable domain, with the rest looked up from reference TRBV18 and TRBJ2-5, is NAGVMQNPRHLVRRRGQEARLRCSPMKGHSHVYWYRQLPEEGLKFMVYLQKENIIDESGMPKERFSAEFPKEGPSILRIQQVVRGDSAAYFCASSLSGGRETQYFGPGTRLLVL.

The rearrangement links TRBV19 to TRBJ1-1, with a possible D match to TRBD1 (5 bases). This CDR3 is 13 amino acids long. Germline V lookup: CDR1 LNHDA, CDR2 SQIVND (reference sequence). V lost 8 bases and J 0 bases, leaving 10 bases between the germline ends. CDR3 nucleotide sequence: TGTGCCAGTTGGACAAGTTTGAACACTGAAGCTTTCTTT. Amino acid sequence: CASWTSLNTEAFF.

This clone was observed a handful of times. The CDR3 nucleotides read TGCGCCAGCAGCCAAGGCAGCCTATGGTCCTACGAGCAGTACTTC. It is translated as CASSQGSLWSYEQYF. The chain uses TRBV4-3 and TRBJ2-7, with no clear D. CDR1 is LGHNA, CDR2 YSLEER, per germline. The CDR3 is 15 residues long. V lost 1 base and J lost 1, with 11 bases in between.

The V call is TRBV5-6, the J call TRBJ1-2, with a tentative D call TRBD1 (6 bases). Trimming stripped 4 bases from V and 2 bases from J, with 9 bases between. This CDR3 region has 13 residues. Germline loops: CDR1 SGHDT, CDR2 YYEEEE. The CDR3 sequence is CASSPDRNYGYTF. In DNA, the CDR3 is TGTGCCAGCAGCCCGGACAGAAACTATGGCTACACCTTC.